This entry is about one T cell receptor beta chain. Antigen: not known. The V gene's germline CDR1 is SGHRS and CDR2 YFSETQ. There are 18 residues in the CDR3. Trimming cost V 0 bases and J 7 bases, with 20 bases left between them. Here immunoSEQ multiplex PCR was the method, and the copy in TCRdb shows in-frame clones only, minus some. The top ten clones hold 9% to 12% of a sample with about 86,000 clones, roughly 88% of them seen once. This record belongs to a study of T cell responses to AZD1222 COVID-19 vaccine. Overall study findings and caveats: Epitopes outside B.1.351 and B.1.1.7 mutated regions reportedly drew nearly half of spike TCRs.

Sample: peripheral blood, taken on day 0 of MenACWY control vaccination. This receptor was taken from an adult in good health. V usage is TRBV5-1 and J usage is TRBJ1-6; weak D call: TRBD1 (5 bases). CDR3 loop: CASSLVQGAWGVNSPLHF. The CDR3 DNA follows: TGCGCCAGCAGCTTGGTGCAGGGCGCTTGGGGGGTAAATTCACCCCTCCACTTT.